This TCR beta chain is drawn from a study of low-dose radiotherapy and immunotherapy resistance in tumors. At the level of the study: In Cohort 2, 1 Gy per fraction was delivered every two weeks, for a total of 13 Gy over 26 weeks. On an every-two-weeks schedule, patients received intravenous nivolumab 240 mg, along with ipilimumab 1 mg/kg every six weeks. Alpha- and beta-chain coverage of first-strand cDNA came from TRAV- and TRBV-specific primers.

A roughly 20-cycle PCR with a constant-region primer and V-primer adapter amplified TCRs. The authors amplified isolated mRNA by in vitro transcription. Each CDR3 protein gets one entry after TCRdb re-called the reads with MiXCR. The sample records approximately 52,000 distinct CDR3 sequences, 33% being singletons. By its share, this clonotype is large (0.1 to 1%). Time point reported: after trial treatment. This sample's treatment: LDRT plus nivolumab, ipilimumab, low-dose cyclophosphamide and aspirin (RACIN trial). This CDR3 is 16 amino acids long. Germline-derived CDR1 and CDR2 are LNHDA and SQIVND (reference sequence). Between the trimmed V and J ends, which lost 0 bases and 9 bases, there was a span of 18 bases.

The material sequenced was PBMCs, taken after low-dose radiotherapy plus immunotherapy. The clonotype comes from a male donor with rectosigmoid adenocarcinoma. The chain has TRBV19 and TRBJ2-1; D could derive from TRBD1 or TRBD2 (5 bases each). CDR3 loop: CASSIDHNPSGGEQFF. The CDR3 DNA reads as TGTGCCAGTAGTATAGATCACAACCCTAGTGGGGGTGAGCAGTTCTTC.